This TCR beta chain came from a study of blood T cell repertoires in COVID-19 (dated by TCRdb to the early 2020s). For the wider study: Samples from collaborators originated in the United States, Italy and Spain and spanned both the acute and convalescent phases of COVID-19. Samples came from the ongoing ImmuneRACE study (first 160 participants) plus 1,254 subjects from 6 global collaborators. Where available, HLA class I and class II types were obtained from metadata supplied by the sample provider rather than from assay-based typing. The prospective study material was composed of cDNA or gDNA derived from T cells, B-cell-depleted T cells, or PBMCs. The dataset comprised deeply sampled blood TCRbeta repertoires from subjects exposed to, actively infected with, or recovered from COVID-19. Sample metadata almost always included a de-identified subject ID, COVID-19 status, age in years and sex. The repertoires were made available in a free public database intended to serve as a resource for research on the immune response to SARS-CoV-2. General study outcomes and caveats: Clinical and demographic metadata were provided uncurated, with the amount varying by source and participant.

In Seattle, one collaborating source enrolled patients while the infection was active and tracked those patients longitudinally over the course of disease. Each collaborating institution followed its own protocols to collect whole blood in K2EDTA tubes. Collaborator samples were shipped for TCRbeta analysis as frozen whole blood, isolated PBMCs, or DNA extracted from either sample type. TCRbeta CDR3 regions were amplified from genomic DNA using the immunoSEQ Assay, a bias-controlled multiplex PCR. The authors' analysis ran thus. The number of nucleated cells in each sample was estimated by amplification of reference gene primers within the assay. To quantify the absolute abundance of each unique TCRbeta CDR3 rearrangement, sequence reads were collapsed and filtered. For each sample, productive Simpson clonality was calculated as the square root of Simpson's diversity index across productive rearrangements. TCRdb carries this immuneACCESS record with in-frame sequences only. Its versions omit some clonotypes, under half of them owing to an unresolved V gene in the studies checked, with the rest unexplained. For V, J and clone size, that table is used; D and trimming come from the DNA. The sample yields about 480,000 clones; 85% to 90% were counted once. The top ten hold 0.9% of the sample.

Taken from the germline V gene, the CDR1 and CDR2 loops are MDHEN and SYDVKM. The CDR3 covers 14 residues, taking in both the cysteine and the phenylalanine. Just the 42-base CDR3 DNA is kept, in frame starting at base 1. V is trimmed back by 6 bases and J by 2 bases, and the junction contains 6 bases that no gene match accounts for. In this sample, this clone turned up a few times. It has no known antigen specificity. There are no base qualities to consult, and no much larger clone falls within one base. The specimen was peripheral blood. The rearranged chain carries TRBV28 and TRBJ2-7, with 8 bases aligning to TRBD1. This clonotype was sampled from a man between 18 and 35 years old with COVID-19, enrolled during active disease. The CDR3 region reads CASSPTGVTYEQYF. DNA sequence: TGTGCCAGCAGCCCGACAGGGGTAACCTACGAGCAGTACTTC.